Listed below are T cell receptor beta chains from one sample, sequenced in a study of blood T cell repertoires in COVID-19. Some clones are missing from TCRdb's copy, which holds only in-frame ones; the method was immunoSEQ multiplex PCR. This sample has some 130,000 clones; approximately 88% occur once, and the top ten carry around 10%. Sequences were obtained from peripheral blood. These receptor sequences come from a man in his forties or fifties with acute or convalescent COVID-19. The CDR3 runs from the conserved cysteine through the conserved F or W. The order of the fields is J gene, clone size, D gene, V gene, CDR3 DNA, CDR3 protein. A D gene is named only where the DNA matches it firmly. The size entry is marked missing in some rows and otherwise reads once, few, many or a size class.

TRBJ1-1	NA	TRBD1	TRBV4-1	TGCGCCAGCAGCCACACCCCCGACAGGGACACTGAAGCTTTCTTT	CASSHTPDRDTEAFF
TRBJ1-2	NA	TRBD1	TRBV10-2	TGCGCCAGCAGTCCCAGGGGGGTAGGAAGTGGCTACACCTTC	CASSPRGVGSGYTF
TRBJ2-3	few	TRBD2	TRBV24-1	TGTGCCACCAGTGACGGGGGGTTTGGCACAGATACGCAGTATTTT	CATSDGGFGTDTQYF
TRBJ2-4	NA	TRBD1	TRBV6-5	TGTGCCAGCAGAATGGGGGACAGGGCCTCAAACATTCAGTACTTC	CASRMGDRASNIQYF
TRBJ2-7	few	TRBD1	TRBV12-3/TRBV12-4	TGTGCCAGCAGTTGGGACAGGACGCGCGAGCAGTACTTC	CASSWDRTREQYF
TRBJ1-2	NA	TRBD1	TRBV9	TGTGCCAGCAGCGTAGGACAGGGTGACGGCTACACCTTC	CASSVGQGDGYTF
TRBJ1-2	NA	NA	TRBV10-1	TGCGCCAGCAGCCCCTCAGGGAGGTATGGCTACACCTTC	CASSPSGRYGYTF
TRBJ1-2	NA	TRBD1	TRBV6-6	TGTGCCAGCAATTTCCAGGGGGCGAGAAATGGCTACACCTTC	CASNFQGARNGYTF
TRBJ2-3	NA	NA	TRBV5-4	TGTGCCAGCAGCGAATCACAGGGTGGAGATACGCAGTATTTT	CASSESQGGDTQYF
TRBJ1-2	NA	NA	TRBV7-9	TGTGCCAGCAGCTTAGGTGCCCTGACAGACCTCTATGGCTACACCTTC	CASSLGALTDLYGYTF
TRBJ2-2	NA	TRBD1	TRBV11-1	TGTGCCAGCAGCTCCCCGAGGACAGGGGGCGGCGGGGAGCTGTTTTTT	CASSSPRTGGGGELFF
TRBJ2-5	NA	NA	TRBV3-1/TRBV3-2	TGTGCCAGCAGCCAAGATCTGGGGCCTACAGGAGGGGACCAGTACTTC	CASSQDLGPTGGDQYF
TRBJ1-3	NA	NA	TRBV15	TGTGCCACCAGCAGAGGGCGACCAGGCCTCTCTGGAAACACCATATATTTT	CATSRGRPGLSGNTIYF
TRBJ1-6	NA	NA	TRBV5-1	TGCGCCAGCAGCCCCCAAGTAGGGGGGGATTCACCCCTCCACTTT	CASSPQVGGDSPLHF
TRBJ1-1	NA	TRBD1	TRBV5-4	TGTGCCAGCAGCTGGGGACAGATGAACACTGAAGCTTTCTTT	CASSWGQMNTEAFF
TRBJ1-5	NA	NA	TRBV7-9	TGTGCCTCCGGGAGGGGTGATCAGCCCCAGCATTTT	CASGRGDQPQHF
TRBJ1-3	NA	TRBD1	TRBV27	TGTGCCAGCAGTATCCCGACAGGGCTGGGAAACACCATATATTTT	CASSIPTGLGNTIYF
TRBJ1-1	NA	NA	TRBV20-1	TGCAGGCTACAGGGAGGGACTGAAGCTTTCTTT	CRLQGGTEAFF
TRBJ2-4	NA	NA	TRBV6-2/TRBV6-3	TGTGCCAGCAGCCCCAGGGGCGCCGGGGACATTCAGTACTTC	CASSPRGAGDIQYF
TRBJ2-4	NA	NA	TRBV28	TGTGCCAGCGGTTCGTACTTTAAATTAACCAAAAACATTCAGTACTTC	CASGSYFKLTKNIQYF
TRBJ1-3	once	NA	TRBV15	TGTGCCACCAGCAGAGACAGGTTGAACTCTGGAAACACCATATATTTT	CATSRDRLNSGNTIYF
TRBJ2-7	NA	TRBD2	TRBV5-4	TGTGCCAGCAGCTTAGGCGGGAGAACCTACGAGCAGTACTTC	CASSLGGRTYEQYF
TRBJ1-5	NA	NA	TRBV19	TGTGCCAGTAGTATCCCCAGGGTAAGCAATCAGCCCCAGCATTTT	CASSIPRVSNQPQHF
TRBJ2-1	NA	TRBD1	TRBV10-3	TGTGCCACCGCCCAGGGGGAATGGGATGAGCAGTTCTTC	CATAQGEWDEQFF
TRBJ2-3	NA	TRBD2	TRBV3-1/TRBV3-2	TGTGCCAGCAGCCAAGGGGGAGCGGGGGTCCCGAATACGCAGTATTTT	CASSQGGAGVPNTQYF
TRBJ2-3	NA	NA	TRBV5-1	TGCGCCAGCACGGTCGGGACACCTAAAACAGATACGCAGTATTTT	CASTVGTPKTDTQYF
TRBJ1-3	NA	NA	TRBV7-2	TGTGCCAGCAGCTCAACTTCCACCATATATTTT	CASSSTSTIYF
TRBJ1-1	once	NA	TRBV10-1	TGCGCCAGCAGTGCCCCAGGGGAGAACACTGAAGCTTTCTTT	CASSAPGENTEAFF
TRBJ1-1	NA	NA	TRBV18	TGTGCCAGCTCACCAATTCCGGGCAGGGATGAAGCTTTCTTT	CASSPIPGRDEAFF
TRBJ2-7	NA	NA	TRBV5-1	TGCGCCAGCAGCTTAGGCCAGGGTTTGGGGGAGCAGTACTTC	CASSLGQGLGEQYF
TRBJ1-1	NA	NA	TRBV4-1	TGCGCCAGCAGCCGAGAGATTCAGGGGGAAGCTTTCTTT	CASSREIQGEAFF
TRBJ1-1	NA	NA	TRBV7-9	TGTGCCAGCAGCATCCACAGGGATAACACTGAAGCTTTCTTT	CASSIHRDNTEAFF
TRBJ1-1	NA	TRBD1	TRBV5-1	TGCGCCAGCAGCCATGGACAGGGGAAAACGAACACTGAAGCTTTCTTT	CASSHGQGKTNTEAFF
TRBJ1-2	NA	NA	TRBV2	TGTGCCAGCAGTCCAGCGATCTATGGCTACACCTTC	CASSPAIYGYTF
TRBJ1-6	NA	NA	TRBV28	TGTGCCAGCAGTTTGGAGGGATTTTATAATTCACCCCTCCACTTT	CASSLEGFYNSPLHF
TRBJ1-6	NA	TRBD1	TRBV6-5	TGTGCCAGCAGCCGAGGGACAGCAAATTCACCCCTCCACTTT	CASSRGTANSPLHF
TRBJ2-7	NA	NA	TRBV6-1	TGTGCCAGCAGTGTACAGGGTAGGGGAGATGGGCAGTACTTC	CASSVQGRGDGQYF
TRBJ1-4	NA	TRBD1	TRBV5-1	TGCGCCAGCAGCTTGAACGGGGACAGGGCAACTAATGAAAAACTGTTTTTT	CASSLNGDRATNEKLFF
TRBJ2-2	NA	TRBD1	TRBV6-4	TGTGCCAGCAGAAGGCAGGGGGCCACCGGGGAGCTGTTTTTT	CASRRQGATGELFF
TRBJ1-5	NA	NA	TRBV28	TGTGCCAGCAGTTCTTATCCCGATCAGCCCCAGCATTTT	CASSSYPDQPQHF
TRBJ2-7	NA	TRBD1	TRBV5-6	TGTGCCAGCAGCCGAGGGCCGGGACAGGGCCCCTACGAGCAGTACTTC	CASSRGPGQGPYEQYF
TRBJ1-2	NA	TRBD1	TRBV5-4	TGTGCCAGCAGTCAGGACAGGGGCACTAACTATGGCTACACCTTC	CASSQDRGTNYGYTF
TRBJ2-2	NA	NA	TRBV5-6	TGTGCCAGCAAGGGGTGGTCCGGGGAGCTGTTTTTT	CASKGWSGELFF
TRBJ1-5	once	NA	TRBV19	TGTGCCAGTAGTATCGACCCTGGCAGGGCCAATCAGCCCCAGCATTTT	CASSIDPGRANQPQHF
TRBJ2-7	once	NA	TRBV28	TGTGCCAGCAGAAGGACAAACGAGCAGTACTTC	CASRRTNEQYF
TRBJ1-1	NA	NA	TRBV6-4	TGTGCCAGCAGTGACTTAGGGTTCTTCCGGGAAGTGAACACTGAAGCTTTCTTT	CASSDLGFFREVNTEAFF